This TCR beta chain was sequenced for a study of cytomegalovirus exposure and HLA in healthy donors. General observations from the study: Presence/absence analysis assumed near-uniform sequencing depth across donors.

About this clone itself: Its antigen remains unknown.

13 Jbeta primers and 60 Vbeta primers were used for the PCR. TCRdb's copy holds only in-frame clones and misses some; the assay was immunoSEQ multiplex PCR. The table records around 120,000 clones, under 90% of them present only once. The length of the CDR3 is 15 residues. V lost 6 bases and J 0 bases, leaving 12 bases between the germline ends. The germline V gene encodes CDR1 SGHTA and CDR2 FQGNSA. This TCR came from a woman between 40 and 55 years old in good health and CMV-seronegative. Sequencing input: PBMCs. The genes are TRBV7-2 and TRBJ1-3; D perhaps matches TRBD1 (6 bases). CDR3 protein: CASRPGGASGNTIYF. DNA of the CDR3: TGTGCCAGCAGACCCGGGGGGGCCTCTGGAAACACCATATATTTT. Full variable domain (outside the CDR3, taken from reference TRBV7-2 and TRBJ1-3): GAGVSQSPSNKVTEKGKDVELRCDPISGHTALYWYRQSLGQGLEFLIYFQGNSAPDKSGLPSDRFSAERTGGSVSTLTIQRTQQEDSAVYLCASRPGGASGNTIYFGEGSWLTVV.